The 2 T cell receptor beta chains in this list originate from one sample, sequenced in a study of T-cell reconstitution after alpha-beta-depleted transplantation in children. Unique molecular identifiers tagged the TCRbeta library. One entry per CDR3 protein, called by TCRdb with MiXCR from the PCR reads. The sample lists almost 500,000 distinct CDR3 sequences; about 10% were seen once. The sample in question was PBMCs, obtained before TCRalphabeta/CD19-depleted stem cell transplant. The receptors come from a child aged 2-15 years with inherited bone marrow failure, due to receive a stem cell transplant.

Turning to this clonotype: This may be a read error: a much more frequent sequence differs by one nucleotide. The J gene is TRBJ1-1, the V gene TRBV20-1, with D uncertain. Germline CDR1 is DFQATT and CDR2 is SNEGSKA (reference sequence). The length of the CDR3 is 14 residues. The CDR3 DNA sequence: TGCACTGCTAGACCGTTAACCGATTACACTGAAGCTTTCTTT. This gives the protein CTARPLTDYTEAFF.

This clonotype has just a few counts. V is TRBV9 and J is TRBJ2-4; D not certain. Trimming removed 0 bases at V and 6 bases at J, with 7 bases between. The CDR3 length is 13 residues. Looked up from germline, CDR1 is SGDLS and CDR2 is YYNGEE. For the CDR3, the DNA is TGTGCCAGCAGCGTAGAGTGGGGAAACATTCAGTACTTC. Protein product: CASSVEWGNIQYF. Combining the CDR3 with reference TRBV9 and TRBJ2-4 gives the whole variable domain DSGVTQTPKHLITATGQRVTLRCSPRSGDLSVYWYQQSLDQGLQFLIQYYNGEERAKGNILERFSAQQFPDLHSELNLSSLELGDSALYFCASSVEWGNIQYFGAGTRLSVL.